This TCR beta chain is from a study of T cell responses to AZD1222 COVID-19 vaccine. Using immunoSEQ multiplex PCR, the repertoire was profiled, and TCRdb retains in-frame clones only, with some absent. The sample includes more than 100,000 clones, more than 85% of them seen just once. Findings and limits, study-wide: White British ancestry dominated among donors, who included more females, and clonal diversity was possibly underestimated. Targets within unmutated variant regions were reportedly found for nearly half of spike-specific TCRs.

As concerns this clone: Its antigen is not identified.

Investigators merged groups given second doses at roughly 4 or roughly 12 weeks. The V gene lost 3 bases and the J gene lost 2 bases, with 16 bases spanning the gap. This CDR3 is built from 16 residues. The germline gives CDR1 LNHDA, CDR2 SQIVND (reference sequence). The TCR comes from an adult who received the AZD1222 COVID-19 vaccine. The sample consisted of peripheral blood, taken 28 days after the second AZD1222 dose. The chain employs TRBV19 and TRBJ1-2; D not resolved. The CDR3 reads CASSIKADSANYGYTF. The CDR3 DNA is TGTGCCAGTAGTATTAAGGCGGACTCCGCGAACTATGGCTACACCTTC.